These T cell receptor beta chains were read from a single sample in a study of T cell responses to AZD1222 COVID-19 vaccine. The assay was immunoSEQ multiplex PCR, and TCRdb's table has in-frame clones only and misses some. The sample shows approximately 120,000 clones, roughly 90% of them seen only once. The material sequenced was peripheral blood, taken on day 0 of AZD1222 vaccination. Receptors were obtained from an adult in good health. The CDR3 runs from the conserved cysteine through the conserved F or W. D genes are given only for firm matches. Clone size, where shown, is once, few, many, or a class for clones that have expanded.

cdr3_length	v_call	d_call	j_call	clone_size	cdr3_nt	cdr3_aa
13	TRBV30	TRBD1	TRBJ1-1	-	TGTGCCTGGAGCCGGGACAGTTCCACTGAAGCTTTCTTT	CAWSRDSSTEAFF
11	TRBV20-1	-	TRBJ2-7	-	TGCAGTGCCACCTCTAGCTACGAGCAGTACTTC	CSATSSYEQYF
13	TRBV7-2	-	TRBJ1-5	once	TGTGCCAGCAGCTTCACGGTCAATCAGCCCCAGCATTTT	CASSFTVNQPQHF
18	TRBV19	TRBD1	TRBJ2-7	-	TGTGCCAGGTCATGGACAGGCCATCCTCCCCCTAGCTCCTACGAGCAGTACTTC	CARSWTGHPPPSSYEQYF
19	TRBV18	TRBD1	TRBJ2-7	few	TGTGCCAGCTCACGTAGGACAGGGGGCAAAGGGCAAGCAAACTACGAGCAGTACTTC	CASSRRTGGKGQANYEQYF
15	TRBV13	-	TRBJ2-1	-	TGTGCCAGCAACGCGGGACCGACGGACTACAATGAGCAGTTCTTC	CASNAGPTDYNEQFF
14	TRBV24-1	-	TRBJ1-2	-	TGTGCCACCAGTGACCCGGCTAAGCCTGGTGGCTACACCTTC	CATSDPAKPGGYTF
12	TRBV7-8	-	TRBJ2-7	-	TGTGCCAGCAGCTTAGAGGGTTGGGAGCAGTACTTC	CASSLEGWEQYF
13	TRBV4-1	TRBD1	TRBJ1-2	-	TGCGCCAGCAGCCCAGGGGGCTCGGGGGGCTACACCTTC	CASSPGGSGGYTF
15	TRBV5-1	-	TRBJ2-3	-	TGCGCCAGCAGGCTACGGGAGTCCGGGCCGGATACGCAGTATTTT	CASRLRESGPDTQYF
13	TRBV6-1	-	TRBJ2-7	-	TGTGCCAGCAGTGAAGGGTCCCCCTACGAGCAGTACTTC	CASSEGSPYEQYF
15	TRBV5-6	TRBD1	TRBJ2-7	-	TGTGCCAGCAGCGGAACCGGGACAGGGCACTACGAGCAGTACTTC	CASSGTGTGHYEQYF
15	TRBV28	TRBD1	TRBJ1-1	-	TGTGCCAGCAGTAGGGACAGATTTACCAACACTGAAGCTTTCTTT	CASSRDRFTNTEAFF
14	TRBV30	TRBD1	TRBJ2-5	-	TGTGCCTGGAGTAGGGGGCTAGGTGAGGAGACCCAGTACTTC	CAWSRGLGEETQYF
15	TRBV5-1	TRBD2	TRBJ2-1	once	TGCGCCAGCAGCTTGGGGACTAGGTGGGCGGGTGAGCAGTTCTTC	CASSLGTRWAGEQFF
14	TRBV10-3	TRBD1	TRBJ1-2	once	TGTGCCATCAGACAGGACAGGGGGTTTTACGGCTACACCTTC	CAIRQDRGFYGYTF
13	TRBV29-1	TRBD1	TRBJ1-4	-	TGCAGCGTTGAAGCAGGGGGATTTGAAAAACTGTTTTTT	CSVEAGGFEKLFF
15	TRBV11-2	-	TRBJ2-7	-	TGTGCCAGCAGCTTAGTGGCCAGGCAAGACTACGAGCAGTACTTC	CASSLVARQDYEQYF
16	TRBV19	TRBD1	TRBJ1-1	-	TGTGCCAGTAGTCGGGACAGGACATTGATATTGACTGAAGCTTTCTTT	CASSRDRTLILTEAFF
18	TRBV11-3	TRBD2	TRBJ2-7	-	TGTGCCAGCAGCGCGCCGAAAGGACTAGCGGGAGTCAATGACGAGCAGTACTTC	CASSAPKGLAGVNDEQYF
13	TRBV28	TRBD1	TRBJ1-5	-	TGTGCCAGCAGCAGACAGGGAGGGCAGCCCCAGCATTTT	CASSRQGGQPQHF
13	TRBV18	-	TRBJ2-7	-	TGTGCCAGCTCACCGGGGGCCGGCTACGAGCAGTACTTC	CASSPGAGYEQYF
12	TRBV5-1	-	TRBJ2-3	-	TGCGCCAGCAGCTTGGGGGCAGATACGCAGTATTTT	CASSLGADTQYF
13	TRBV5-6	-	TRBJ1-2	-	TGTGCCAGCAACTTGGGGGCAGCCTATGGCTACACCTTC	CASNLGAAYGYTF
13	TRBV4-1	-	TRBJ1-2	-	TGCGCCAGCAGCCAAAGTGACTTGGGGGGCTACACCTTC	CASSQSDLGGYTF
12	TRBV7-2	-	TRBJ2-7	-	TGTGCCAGCAGCCATCAGGGCTACGAGCAGTACTTC	CASSHQGYEQYF
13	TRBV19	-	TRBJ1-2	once	TGTGCCAGTAGTAGGGGGACTGAGTATGGCTACACCTTC	CASSRGTEYGYTF
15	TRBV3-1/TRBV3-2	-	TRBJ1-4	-	TGTGCCAGCAGCAGCCCAAAAAGCGGAACCGAAAAACTGTTTTTT	CASSSPKSGTEKLFF
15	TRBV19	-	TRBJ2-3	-	TGTGCCAGTAGTATCGATGGACTAATCACAGATACGCAGTATTTT	CASSIDGLITDTQYF
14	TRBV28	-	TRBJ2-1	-	TGTGCCAGCAGCCCTCCGGCGGTGTACAATGAGCAGTTCTTC	CASSPPAVYNEQFF
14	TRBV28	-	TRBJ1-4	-	TGTGCCAGCAGTTTGGAACAGGCTAATGAAAAACTGTTTTTT	CASSLEQANEKLFF
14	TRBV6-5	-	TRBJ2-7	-	TGTGCCAGCAGTTACGGCCTGGGGGCGAACGAGCAGTACTTC	CASSYGLGANEQYF
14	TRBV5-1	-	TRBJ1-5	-	TGCGCCAGCAGCTTTGGTCAGGGCGGTCAGCCCCAGCATTTT	CASSFGQGGQPQHF
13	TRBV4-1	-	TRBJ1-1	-	TGCGCCAGCAGCCAAGCCCGGACAGAAGAAGCTTTCTTT	CASSQARTEEAFF
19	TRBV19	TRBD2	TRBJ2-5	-	TGTGCCAGTAGTAGTGGACTAGCGGGACCCTCAAGGTACCAAGAGACCCAGTACTTC	CASSSGLAGPSRYQETQYF
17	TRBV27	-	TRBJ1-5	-	TGTGCCAGCAGTTTTGCCAGGGAGGCGGGGGGCAATCAGCCCCAGCATTTT	CASSFAREAGGNQPQHF
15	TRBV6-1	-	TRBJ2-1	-	TGTGCCAGCAGTGAACTGGTGGTATTATACAATGAGCAGTTCTTC	CASSELVVLYNEQFF
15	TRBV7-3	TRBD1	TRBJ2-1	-	TGTGCCAGCAGCTTTTCCGGGACAGAGCTTAATGAGCAGTTCTTC	CASSFSGTELNEQFF
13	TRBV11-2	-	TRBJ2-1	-	TGTGCCAGCAGCTTAGGTCAGTACAATGAGCAGTTCTTC	CASSLGQYNEQFF
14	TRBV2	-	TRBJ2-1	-	TGTGCCAGCAGTGCGGAGGGGGCAGGCAATGAGCAGTTCTTC	CASSAEGAGNEQFF
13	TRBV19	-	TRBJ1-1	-	TGTGCCAGTAGTGTCAGTTTGAACACTGAAGCTTTCTTT	CASSVSLNTEAFF
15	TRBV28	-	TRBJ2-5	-	TGTGCCAGCAGTTCCTCGGGGGTTGGAGGGGAGACCCAGTACTTC	CASSSSGVGGETQYF
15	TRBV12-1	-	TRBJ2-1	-	TGTGCCAGCAGCTCCAGGACTGCCTGTGGGTGGGAGCAGTTCTTC	CASSSRTACGWEQFF
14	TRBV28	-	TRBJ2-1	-	TGTGCCAGCAGTTTAGGAGCAGAATACAATGAGCAGTTCTTC	CASSLGAEYNEQFF
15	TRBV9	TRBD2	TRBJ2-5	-	TGTGCCAGCAGCAACCTAGCGGGAGGGCCCGGGACCCAGTACTTC	CASSNLAGGPGTQYF
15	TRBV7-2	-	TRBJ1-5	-	TGTGCCAGCAGCTTAGATCTGGGGGGCGGCCAGCCCCAGCATTTT	CASSLDLGGGQPQHF
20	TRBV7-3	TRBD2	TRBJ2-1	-	TGTGCCAGCAGCTTACACGGAATATGGGAGACTAGCGGGAGGGCCGGGGAGCAGTTCTTC	CASSLHGIWETSGRAGEQFF
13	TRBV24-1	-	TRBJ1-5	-	TGTGCCACCAGTGGTCCTGGCAATCAGCCCCAGCATTTT	CATSGPGNQPQHF
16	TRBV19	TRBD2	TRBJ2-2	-	TGTGCCAGTAGTATACCCGGGACTAGGAACACCGGGGAGCTGTTTTTT	CASSIPGTRNTGELFF
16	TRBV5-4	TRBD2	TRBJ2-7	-	TGTGCCAGCAGCACACTAGCGGGAAACCCTATCTACGAGCAGTACTTC	CASSTLAGNPIYEQYF
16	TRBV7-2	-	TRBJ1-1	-	TGTGCCAGCAGCTCCCAGGGGAGAAGCATGAACACTGAAGCTTTCTTT	CASSSQGRSMNTEAFF
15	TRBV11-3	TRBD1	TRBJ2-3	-	TGTGCCAGCAGCGACCGGGACAGGGGATCAGATACGCAGTATTTT	CASSDRDRGSDTQYF
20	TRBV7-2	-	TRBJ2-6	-	TGTGCCAGCAGCTTAGCCGGACACCCAGGGACCCCCTCTGGGGCCAACGTCCTGACTTTC	CASSLAGHPGTPSGANVLTF
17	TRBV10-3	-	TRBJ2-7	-	TGTGCCATCAGTGAGGGCCCCGGCGGTCCTTCCTCCTACGAGCAGTACTTC	CAISEGPGGPSSYEQYF
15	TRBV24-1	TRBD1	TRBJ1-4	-	TGTGCCACCAGCCAGGGGGCGAGTTTTGGTGAAAAACTGTTTTTT	CATSQGASFGEKLFF
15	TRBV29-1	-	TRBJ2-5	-	TGCAGCGTTGAAAGGGACATCAACCGCCAAGAGACCCAGTACTTC	CSVERDINRQETQYF
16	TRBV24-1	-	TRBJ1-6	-	TGTGCCACCAGTGAAGGCGGAAGCTCCTATAATTCACCCCTCCACTTT	CATSEGGSSYNSPLHF